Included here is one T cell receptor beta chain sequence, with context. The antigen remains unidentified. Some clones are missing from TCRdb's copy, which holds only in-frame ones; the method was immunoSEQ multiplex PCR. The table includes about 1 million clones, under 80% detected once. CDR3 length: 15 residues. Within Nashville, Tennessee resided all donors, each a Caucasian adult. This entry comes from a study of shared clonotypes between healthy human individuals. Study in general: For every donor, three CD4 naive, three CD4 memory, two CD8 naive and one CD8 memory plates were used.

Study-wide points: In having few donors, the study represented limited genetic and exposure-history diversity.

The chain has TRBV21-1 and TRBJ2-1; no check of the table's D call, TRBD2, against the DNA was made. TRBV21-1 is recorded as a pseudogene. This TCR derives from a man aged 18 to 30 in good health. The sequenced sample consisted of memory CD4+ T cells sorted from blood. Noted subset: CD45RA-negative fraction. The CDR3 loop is CASSKAGAGYNEQFF. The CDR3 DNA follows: TGTGCCAGCAGCAAGGCGGGGGCCGGATACAATGAGCAGTTCTTC.